This entry is about one T cell receptor (beta chain). This sample stems from a study of blood T cell repertoires in COVID-19. Authors' methods: Amplification of reference gene primers provided the estimated nucleated cell counts. The table came from immunoSEQ multiplex PCR; TCRdb's copy has only in-frame clones and leaves some out. That table furnishes V, J and clone size, whereas the DNA furnished D and trimming. The data contain approximately 100,000 clones, approximately 84% of them singletons. V was clipped by 3 bases and J by 0 bases, with 8 bases between them. Germline V gene sequence: CDR1 SGHTA, CDR2 FQGNSA. The CDR3 contains 14 residues.

Material for sequencing was peripheral blood. This clonotype was obtained from a woman aged 60-70 years with acute or convalescent COVID-19. The chain uses TRBV7-2 and TRBJ1-1; no reliable D call. The CDR3 loop reads CASSFQALNTEAFF. The CDR3 nucleotides are TGTGCCAGCAGCTTTCAGGCCCTGAACACTGAAGCTTTCTTT.